This T cell receptor beta chain stems from a study of cytomegalovirus exposure and HLA in healthy donors. Study information: Earlier sequencing of some 170 million T cells yielded roughly 100 million unique TCR beta sequences. Most donors, about 82% of approximately 400 genotyped, fell in the Caucasian-associated ancestry cluster. Findings and limits, study-wide: As confirmed in vitro, a few CMV-associated chains were specific for CMV antigens. Reportedly, fewer N-insertions than the approximately 700-donor mean appeared in an Asian-associated ancestry cluster in a later analysis.

V was pared by 7 bases and J by 7 bases, with 18 bases between. The CDR3 covers 14 residues. Germline CDR1 and CDR2: SGHRS and YFSETQ. Vbeta (60) and Jbeta (13) primers were used in the PCR. The assay was immunoSEQ multiplex PCR, and TCRdb's table has in-frame clones only and misses some. There are 200,000 to 250,000 clones in the sample; roughly 84% occur only once, and 0.71% lies in the top ten. Notes on this clone: Its specificity is unknown.

Input material: PBMCs. The sequence was obtained from a boy between 2 and 10 years old in good health and CMV-seronegative. V gene TRBV5-1 combines with J gene TRBJ2-1; no clear D gene. CDR3 residues: CASSLRPSGNEQFF. CDR3 DNA sequence: TGCGCCAGCTCCCTCCGACCTTCAGGTAATGAGCAGTTCTTC.